Listed below are T cell receptor beta chains from one sample, sequenced in a study of T cells after yellow fever vaccination. TCRdb itself ran the 5' RACE reads through MiXCR, one entry per CDR3 protein. The sample has 350,000 to 450,000 distinct CDR3 sequences, about 6.2% seen once. The sequenced sample was PBMCs, obtained 5 days after the yellow fever booster vaccination. These TCRs come from a man aged 25-45 years who received the YFV17D yellow fever vaccine. CDR3s include the opening cysteine and the closing phenylalanine or tryptophan. The D gene is left open where the match is weak. Some rows mark clone size as missing; the rest say once, few, many or name a class of expanded clone.

j_gene: TRBJ2-7
v_gene: TRBV20-1
d_gene: -
abundance: many
CDR3aa: CSARDASSHEQYF
CDR3nt: TGCAGTGCTAGAGATGCTAGCTCCCACGAGCAGTACTTC

j_gene: TRBJ2-3
v_gene: TRBV2
d_gene: TRBD2
abundance: many
CDR3aa: CAVLAGSVDTQYF
CDR3nt: TGTGCCGTACTAGCGGGATCGGTAGATACGCAGTATTTT

j_gene: TRBJ2-5
v_gene: TRBV5-1
d_gene: -
abundance: few
CDR3aa: CASSLDASGDETQYF
CDR3nt: TGCGCCAGCAGCTTGGATGCCTCAGGGGACGAGACCCAGTACTTC

j_gene: TRBJ2-1
v_gene: TRBV6-2/TRBV6-3
d_gene: -
abundance: -
CDR3aa: CASSYSFREYYNEQFF
CDR3nt: TGTGCCAGCAGTTACTCGTTCCGGGAGTACTACAATGAGCAGTTCTTC

j_gene: TRBJ2-1
v_gene: TRBV20-1
d_gene: -
abundance: many
CDR3aa: CSARGETYSNEQFF
CDR3nt: TGCAGTGCTAGGGGGGAGACCTACTCAAATGAGCAGTTCTTC

j_gene: TRBJ2-6
v_gene: TRBV7-2
d_gene: -
abundance: many
CDR3aa: CASSFQGSGANVLTF
CDR3nt: TGTGCCAGCAGCTTCCAAGGGTCTGGGGCCAACGTCCTGACTTTC

j_gene: TRBJ2-7
v_gene: TRBV7-2
d_gene: TRBD2
abundance: many
CDR3aa: CASSLGGTSGVEQYF
CDR3nt: TGTGCCAGCAGCTTAGGCGGGACTAGCGGGGTTGAGCAGTACTTC

j_gene: TRBJ2-4
v_gene: TRBV2
d_gene: TRBD1
abundance: many
CDR3aa: CASSKQGVDIQYF
CDR3nt: TGTGCCAGCAGCAAACAGGGGGTTGACATTCAGTACTTC

j_gene: TRBJ2-1
v_gene: TRBV4-2
d_gene: -
abundance: few
CDR3aa: CASSQDLLVVQFF
CDR3nt: TGTGCCAGCAGCCAAGATCTTCTAGTGGTGCAGTTCTTC

j_gene: TRBJ1-3
v_gene: TRBV18
d_gene: -
abundance: few
CDR3aa: CASSWDTGNTIYF
CDR3nt: TGTGCCAGCTCATGGGACACCGGAAACACCATATATTTT

j_gene: TRBJ2-1
v_gene: TRBV12-3/TRBV12-4
d_gene: TRBD2
abundance: -
CDR3aa: CATQGLAGSYNEQFF
CDR3nt: TGTGCCACCCAGGGACTAGCGGGCTCCTACAATGAGCAGTTCTTC

j_gene: TRBJ2-7
v_gene: TRBV13
d_gene: TRBD2
abundance: many
CDR3aa: CATTVFGLAGAYEQYF
CDR3nt: TGTGCCACCACCGTTTTCGGACTAGCGGGAGCTTACGAGCAGTACTTC

j_gene: TRBJ2-2
v_gene: TRBV6-5
d_gene: -
abundance: many
CDR3aa: CASMGSGELFF
CDR3nt: TGTGCCAGCATGGGTTCCGGGGAGCTGTTTTTT

j_gene: TRBJ2-2
v_gene: TRBV7-9
d_gene: TRBD1
abundance: few
CDR3aa: CASESPGGRDTGELFF
CDR3nt: TGTGCCAGCGAAAGTCCAGGGGGTCGCGACACCGGGGAGCTGTTTTTT

j_gene: TRBJ2-7
v_gene: TRBV1
d_gene: -
abundance: many
CDR3aa: CTSSQVTMREPYEQYF
CDR3nt: TGCACCAGCAGCCAAGTCACCATGCGGGAGCCCTACGAGCAGTACTTC

j_gene: TRBJ2-1
v_gene: TRBV5-1
d_gene: TRBD2
abundance: few
CDR3aa: CASSPGGGTQTEEQFF
CDR3nt: TGCGCCAGCAGCCCGGGGGGGGGAACCCAAACGGAGGAGCAGTTCTTC

j_gene: TRBJ1-1
v_gene: TRBV7-8
d_gene: -
abundance: -
CDR3aa: CASSLGLSTEAFF
CDR3nt: TGTGCCAGCAGCTTAGGATTGTCAACTGAAGCTTTCTTT

j_gene: TRBJ2-4
v_gene: TRBV5-4
d_gene: -
abundance: few
CDR3aa: CASSLDQGPNIQYF
CDR3nt: TGTGCCAGCAGCTTGGATCAGGGACCAAACATTCAGTACTTC

j_gene: TRBJ2-3
v_gene: TRBV12-3/TRBV12-4
d_gene: -
abundance: many
CDR3aa: CASNSPGSGELTQYF
CDR3nt: TGTGCCAGCAACTCCCCGGGCAGCGGTGAACTTACGCAGTATTTT

j_gene: TRBJ2-2
v_gene: TRBV11-2
d_gene: -
abundance: -
CDR3aa: CASSSPGAGNTGELFF
CDR3nt: TGTGCCAGCAGCTCCCCAGGAGCGGGGAACACCGGGGAGCTGTTTTTT

j_gene: TRBJ2-3
v_gene: TRBV25-1
d_gene: -
abundance: few
CDR3aa: CASSGVRLLQDTQYF
CDR3nt: TGTGCCAGCAGTGGTGTACGGCTGCTCCAAGATACGCAGTATTTT

j_gene: TRBJ2-7
v_gene: TRBV24-1
d_gene: TRBD1
abundance: many
CDR3aa: CATGTGRYEQYF
CDR3nt: TGTGCCACCGGGACAGGAAGATACGAGCAGTACTTC

j_gene: TRBJ2-3
v_gene: TRBV7-8
d_gene: TRBD2
abundance: many
CDR3aa: CASSLVLGLAGRSDTQYF
CDR3nt: TGTGCCAGCAGCTTAGTACTCGGACTAGCGGGCAGGTCAGATACGCAGTATTTT

j_gene: TRBJ2-1
v_gene: TRBV5-5
d_gene: TRBD2
abundance: few
CDR3aa: CASSLLTMGGGEQFF
CDR3nt: TGTGCCAGCAGCTTGTTGACGATGGGGGGAGGGGAGCAGTTCTTC

j_gene: TRBJ2-7
v_gene: TRBV7-2
d_gene: TRBD2
abundance: many
CDR3aa: CASSLYRGGRAREQYF
CDR3nt: TGTGCCAGCAGCCTTTACCGTGGTGGGAGGGCCAGGGAGCAGTACTTC

j_gene: TRBJ2-1
v_gene: TRBV7-2
d_gene: -
abundance: few
CDR3aa: CASSPTLGSPSEQFF
CDR3nt: TGTGCCAGCAGCCCCACCCTAGGATCCCCGAGTGAGCAGTTCTTC

j_gene: TRBJ2-1
v_gene: TRBV7-2
d_gene: TRBD1
abundance: many
CDR3aa: CASSLGAGGYNEQFF
CDR3nt: TGTGCCAGCAGCTTAGGGGCAGGGGGCTACAATGAGCAGTTCTTC

j_gene: TRBJ2-1
v_gene: TRBV6-2/TRBV6-3
d_gene: TRBD2
abundance: -
CDR3aa: CASSYPPPPLREGYNEQFF
CDR3nt: TGTGCCAGCAGTTACCCTCCCCCTCCCTTGCGGGAGGGTTACAATGAGCAGTTCTTC

j_gene: TRBJ1-1
v_gene: TRBV3-1
d_gene: TRBD1
abundance: many
CDR3aa: CASSPGTGGLGNTEAFF
CDR3nt: TGTGCCAGCAGCCCAGGGACAGGGGGTTTGGGGAACACTGAAGCTTTCTTT

j_gene: TRBJ2-5
v_gene: TRBV10-3
d_gene: -
abundance: many
CDR3aa: CAISESQAETQYF
CDR3nt: TGTGCCATCAGTGAGTCACAGGCAGAGACCCAGTACTTC

j_gene: TRBJ2-4
v_gene: TRBV15
d_gene: TRBD2
abundance: few
CDR3aa: CATSAALGGSYIQYF
CDR3nt: TGTGCCACCAGCGCAGCCCTTGGCGGGAGTTACATTCAGTACTTC

j_gene: TRBJ2-5
v_gene: TRBV5-1
d_gene: TRBD2
abundance: many
CDR3aa: CASSRALVAGNFQETQYF
CDR3nt: TGCGCCAGCAGCCGGGCTTTGGTAGCGGGCAACTTCCAAGAGACCCAGTACTTC

j_gene: TRBJ2-7
v_gene: TRBV5-1
d_gene: TRBD2
abundance: -
CDR3aa: CASLPTTSGVYYEQYF
CDR3nt: TGCGCCAGTCTCCCCACAACTAGCGGGGTATACTACGAGCAGTACTTC

j_gene: TRBJ2-5
v_gene: TRBV12-3/TRBV12-4
d_gene: -
abundance: -
CDR3aa: CASSLDSVRETQYF
CDR3nt: TGTGCCAGCAGTTTAGACTCGGTGAGGGAGACCCAGTACTTC

j_gene: TRBJ2-6
v_gene: TRBV10-3
d_gene: TRBD1
abundance: few
CDR3aa: CAIRGDSSGANVLTF
CDR3nt: TGTGCCATCAGGGGGGACAGCTCTGGGGCCAACGTCCTGACTTTC

j_gene: TRBJ2-2
v_gene: TRBV6-2/TRBV6-3
d_gene: TRBD1
abundance: -
CDR3aa: CASGDRGIAGELFF
CDR3nt: TGTGCCAGCGGGGACAGGGGAATTGCCGGGGAGCTGTTTTTT

j_gene: TRBJ2-1
v_gene: TRBV29-1
d_gene: -
abundance: few
CDR3aa: CSVDKSSYNEQFF
CDR3nt: TGCAGCGTTGACAAAAGCTCCTACAATGAGCAGTTCTTC

j_gene: TRBJ1-1
v_gene: TRBV5-1
d_gene: -
abundance: many
CDR3aa: CASSLRENTEAFF
CDR3nt: TGCGCCAGCAGCTTGAGGGAGAACACTGAAGCTTTCTTT

j_gene: TRBJ1-2
v_gene: TRBV12-3/TRBV12-4
d_gene: -
abundance: -
CDR3aa: CASRSSSPLGGYTF
CDR3nt: TGTGCCAGCAGGTCGTCCTCACCCCTAGGTGGCTACACCTTC

j_gene: TRBJ2-1
v_gene: TRBV29-1
d_gene: -
abundance: many
CDR3aa: CSVEGTIEQFF
CDR3nt: TGCAGCGTTGAGGGGACCATTGAGCAGTTCTTC

j_gene: TRBJ1-2
v_gene: TRBV29-1
d_gene: -
abundance: few
CDR3aa: CSVVRDGPNYGYTF
CDR3nt: TGCAGCGTTGTGAGGGACGGACCTAACTATGGCTACACCTTC

j_gene: TRBJ2-3
v_gene: TRBV10-3
d_gene: -
abundance: many
CDR3aa: CAISESDLVFTDTQYF
CDR3nt: TGTGCCATCAGTGAGTCGGATCTAGTCTTTACAGATACGCAGTATTTT